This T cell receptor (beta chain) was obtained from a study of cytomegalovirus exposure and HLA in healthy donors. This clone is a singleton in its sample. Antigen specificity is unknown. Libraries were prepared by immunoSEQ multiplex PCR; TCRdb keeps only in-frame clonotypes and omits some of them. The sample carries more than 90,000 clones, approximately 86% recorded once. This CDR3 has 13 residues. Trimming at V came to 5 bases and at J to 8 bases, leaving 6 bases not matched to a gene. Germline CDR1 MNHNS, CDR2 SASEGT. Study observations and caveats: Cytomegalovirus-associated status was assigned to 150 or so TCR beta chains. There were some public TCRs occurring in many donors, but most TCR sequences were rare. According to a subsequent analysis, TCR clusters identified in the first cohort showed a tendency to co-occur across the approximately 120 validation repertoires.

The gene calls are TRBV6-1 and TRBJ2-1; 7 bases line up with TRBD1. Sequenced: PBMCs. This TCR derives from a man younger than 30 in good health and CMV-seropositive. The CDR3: CASSHHRGDEQFF. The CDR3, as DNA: TGTGCCAGCAGTCACCACAGGGGAGATGAGCAGTTCTTC.